The TCR beta chain described here comes from a study of blood T cell repertoires in COVID-19 (dated by TCRdb to 2020 to 2022). With respect to the entire study: Samples from collaborators originated in the United States, Italy and Spain and spanned both the acute and convalescent phases of COVID-19. The material from the prospective study consisted of cDNA or gDNA derived from T cells, B-cell-depleted T cells, or PBMCs. The dataset comprised deeply sampled blood TCRbeta repertoires from subjects exposed to, actively infected with, or recovered from COVID-19. A freely available public database, intended as a resource for researchers studying the immune response to SARS-CoV-2, is where the repertoires were released. The samples were drawn from the first 160 participants of the ongoing ImmuneRACE study and from 950 to 1,500 subjects provided by 6 global collaborators. Nearly every sample came with metadata listing a de-identified subject ID, COVID-19 status, age in years and sex. Where HLA class I and class II types were available, the types were taken from metadata supplied by the sample provider, not from assay-based typing.

TCRbeta CDR3 regions were amplified from genomic DNA by means of the immunoSEQ Assay, a bias-controlled multiplex PCR. The authors processed their data as follows. Within the assay, amplification of reference gene primers was used to estimate how many nucleated cells each sample contained. To quantify the absolute abundance of each unique TCRbeta CDR3 rearrangement, sequence reads were collapsed and filtered. For each sample, productive Simpson clonality was calculated by taking the square root of Simpson's diversity index across productive rearrangements. TCRdb took this table from immuneACCESS and kept in-frame rearrangements with V and J called. Such tables lack part of the clones; where checked against another copy, unresolved V genes explain under half of the gap, and the rest is unexplained. V, J and clone size are taken as reported in that table, and D and trimming were inferred from the DNA itself. The sample contains roughly 190,000 clones, around 76% of them found a single time. In total, the top ten clones hold roughly 8.8% of the sample.

The V end gives up 7 bases and the J end 5 bases, leaving 10 bases in the junction not matched to a gene. The germline V gene gives CDR1 as SNHLY and CDR2 as FYNNEI. The CDR3 measures 14 amino acids from cysteine to phenylalanine. Here the CDR3 DNA is all that survives: 42 bases in frame from base 1. The full study reports these points: Clinical and demographic metadata were provided uncurated, with the amount varying by source and participant.

Concerning this clone: Its antigen is still unknown. The input lacks base qualities; no much larger clone sits a single base away.

Collaborating institutions collected whole blood in K2EDTA tubes following their own protocols. Collaborator samples were shipped for TCRbeta analysis as frozen whole blood, isolated PBMCs, or DNA extracted from either sample type. This TCR was recovered from a woman in her fifties or sixties with active or convalescent COVID-19. This chain is built from TRBV2 and TRBJ2-7, with TRBD1 matching 8 junction bases. What was sequenced was peripheral blood. The CDR3 protein sequence reads: CASTRTGMGHEQYF. The nucleotides are TGTGCCAGCACCAGGACAGGGATGGGCCACGAGCAGTACTTC.